This T cell receptor (beta chain) emerged from a study of T cells in Graves' hyperthyroidism and ophthalmopathy. Germline-derived CDR1 and CDR2 are KGHSH and LQKENI. With V trimmed by 3 bases and J by 3 bases, 3 bases remained unmatched. This CDR3 contains 15 residues. This clonotype was counted a few times. TCR beta CDR3 sequences were amplified from RNA transcripts. With the HTBI primer set, the TCR CDR3 went through a first round of RT-PCR. TCRdb used MiXCR to reprocess the multiplex PCR reads, holding one entry per CDR3 protein. The data contain over 700,000 distinct CDR3 sequences, approximately 19% of them singletons. Aged 18 to 65, the patients had hyperthyroidism that was newly diagnosed and had lasted under 2 months.

The V call is TRBV18, the J call TRBJ2-7; 12 bases align to TRBD2. Material: blood. The TCR sequence derives from a woman in her 50s with Graves' hyperthyroidism that later progressed to Graves' ophthalmopathy. The chain's CDR3 is CASSPEGLAGYEQYF. In DNA, the CDR3 is TGTGCCAGCTCACCCGAGGGACTAGCGGGCTACGAGCAGTACTTC.